Sequencing of this T cell receptor (beta chain) was carried out in a study of blood T cell repertoires in COVID-19. Study context: Nucleic acid was either cDNA or gDNA, and it came from T cells, B-cell-depleted T cells, or PBMCs.

V shed 4 bases, J shed 4 bases, and the junction held 9 bases outside the gene matches. Germline-derived CDR1 and CDR2 are SGHNT and YYREEE (reference sequence). The CDR3 extends over 15 amino acids. Methods used by the authors: Amplification with reference gene primers provided the estimates of nucleated cell counts. Sequenced by immunoSEQ multiplex PCR; TCRdb stores in-frame clones only, minus some. The V and J calls and the clone size are those of that table, but D and trimming were determined from the DNA. The table shows some 350,000 clones, with about 90% occurring only once. The genes are TRBV5-4 and TRBJ2-3; TRBD1 aligns across 7 bases. The source of this sequence is a woman in her seventies with COVID-19, enrolled during active disease. What was sequenced was peripheral blood. CDR3 DNA sequence: TGTGCCAGCAGCGGCCGGGACAGAACGGCAGATACGCAGTATTTT. As protein: CASSGRDRTADTQYF.